This T cell receptor (beta chain) was documented in a study of blood T cell repertoires in COVID-19. Turning to the study itself: The samples span acute and convalescent COVID-19 from the United States, Italy and Spain. Sources were T cells, B-cell-depleted T cells, or PBMCs; the material itself was cDNA or gDNA.

Looked up from germline, CDR1 is LNHDA and CDR2 is SQIVND (reference sequence). This CDR3 comprises 14 residues. V gave up 7 bases and J gave up 7 bases, with 14 bases separating them. Original data processing: Estimated nucleated cell counts came from reference gene primer amplification. Data came from immunoSEQ multiplex PCR; TCRdb stores just in-frame clones and leaves some out. That table gives V, J and clone size, and the DNA gave D and trimming. The table has a few hundred thousand clones, over 80% seen once. Sequenced material: peripheral blood. The rearrangement joins TRBV19 to TRBJ1-6; D not certain. The receptor was derived from a man in his fifties or sixties who had recovered from COVID-19. The CDR3 loop is CASTLTLGNSPLHF. The CDR3 coding sequence is TGTGCCAGTACCTTGACACTAGGAAATTCACCCCTCCACTTT.